The sequence of this TCR beta chain was determined in a study of T-cell memory formation after mild COVID-19. CDR3 length: 14 residues. Germline loops: CDR1 LNHDA, CDR2 SQIVND (reference sequence). The junction had 11 bases not matched to a gene; V was cut back by 8 bases and J by 5 bases. UMIs and sample barcodes were carried by the TCR alpha and TCR beta cDNA libraries that 5'RACE produced using constant-segment primers. MiXCR, applied by TCRdb to the 5' RACE reads, yields one record per CDR3 protein. In the table there are around 340,000 distinct CDR3 sequences, approximately 21% of which are singletons.

The sequence was collected from an adult woman who had mild COVID-19 (a few samples of this study predate the infection). Cell type and time point are not known. The chain is built from TRBV19 and TRBJ1-1, with 7 bases identical to TRBD1. Material for sequencing was PBMCs or a T cell subset sorted from them (not recorded which). CDR3 region: CASRPRQGRTEAFF. The CDR3 DNA follows: TGTGCCAGTCGCCCCAGACAGGGTCGAACTGAAGCTTTCTTT.